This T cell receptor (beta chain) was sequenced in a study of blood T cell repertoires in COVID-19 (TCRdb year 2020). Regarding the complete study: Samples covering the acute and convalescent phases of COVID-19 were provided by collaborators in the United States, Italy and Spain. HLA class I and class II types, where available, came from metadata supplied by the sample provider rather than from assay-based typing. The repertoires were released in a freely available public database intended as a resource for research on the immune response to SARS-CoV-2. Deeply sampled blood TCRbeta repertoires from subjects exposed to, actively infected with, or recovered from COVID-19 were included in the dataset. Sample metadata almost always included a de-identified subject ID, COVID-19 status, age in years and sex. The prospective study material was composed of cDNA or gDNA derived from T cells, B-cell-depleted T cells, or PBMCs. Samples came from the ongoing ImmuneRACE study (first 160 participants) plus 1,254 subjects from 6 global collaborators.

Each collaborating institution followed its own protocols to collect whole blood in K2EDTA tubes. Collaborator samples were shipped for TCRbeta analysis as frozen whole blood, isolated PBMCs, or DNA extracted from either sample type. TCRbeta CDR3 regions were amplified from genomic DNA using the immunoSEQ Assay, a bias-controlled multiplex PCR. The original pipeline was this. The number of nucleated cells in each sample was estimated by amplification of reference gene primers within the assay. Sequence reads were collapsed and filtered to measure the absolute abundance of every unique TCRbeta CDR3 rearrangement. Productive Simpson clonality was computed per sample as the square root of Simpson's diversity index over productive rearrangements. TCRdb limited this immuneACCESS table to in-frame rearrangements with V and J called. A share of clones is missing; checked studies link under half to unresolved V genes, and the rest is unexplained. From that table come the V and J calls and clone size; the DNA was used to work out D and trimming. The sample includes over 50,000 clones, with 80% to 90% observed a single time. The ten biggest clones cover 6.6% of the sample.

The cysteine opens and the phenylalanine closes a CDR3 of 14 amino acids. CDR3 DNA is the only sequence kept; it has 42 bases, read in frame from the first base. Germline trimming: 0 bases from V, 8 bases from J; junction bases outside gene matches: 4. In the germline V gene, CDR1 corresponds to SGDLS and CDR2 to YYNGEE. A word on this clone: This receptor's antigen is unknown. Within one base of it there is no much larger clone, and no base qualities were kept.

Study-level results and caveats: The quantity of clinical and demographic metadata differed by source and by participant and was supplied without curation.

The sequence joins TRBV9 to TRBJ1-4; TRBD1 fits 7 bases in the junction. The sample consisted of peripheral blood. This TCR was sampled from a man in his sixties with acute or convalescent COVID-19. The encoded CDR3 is CASSVGTGLEKLFF. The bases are TGTGCCAGCAGCGTAGGGACAGGCCTAGAAAAACTGTTTTTT.